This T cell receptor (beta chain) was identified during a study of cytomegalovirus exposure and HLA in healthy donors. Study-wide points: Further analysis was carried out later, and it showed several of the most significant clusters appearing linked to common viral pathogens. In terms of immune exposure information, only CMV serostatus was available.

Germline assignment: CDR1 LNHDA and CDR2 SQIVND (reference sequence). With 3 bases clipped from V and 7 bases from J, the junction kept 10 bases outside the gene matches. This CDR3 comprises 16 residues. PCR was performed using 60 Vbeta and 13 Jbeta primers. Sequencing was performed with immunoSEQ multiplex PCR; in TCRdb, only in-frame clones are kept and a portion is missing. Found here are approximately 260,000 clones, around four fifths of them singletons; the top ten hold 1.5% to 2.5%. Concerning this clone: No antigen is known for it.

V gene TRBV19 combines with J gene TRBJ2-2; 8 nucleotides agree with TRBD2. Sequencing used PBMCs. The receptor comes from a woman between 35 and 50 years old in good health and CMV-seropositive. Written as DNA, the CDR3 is TGTGCCAGTAGTATCAGAGCGGGAGTTTTAGTCGGGGAGCTGTTTTTT. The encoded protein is CASSIRAGVLVGELFF.